These T cell receptor beta chains were read from a single sample in a study of identical twins. In TCRdb, the 5' RACE reads were re-called with MiXCR into one record per CDR3 protein. The sample includes some 500,000 distinct CDR3 sequences, just under 10% of them seen just once. In addition, the sample was reused for a study of yellow fever vaccine responses in identical twins.

The sequenced sample was PBMCs. These receptors were obtained from a woman aged 18 to 35 in good health. Each CDR3 is given with its conserved first and last residue. The D gene is left open where the match is weak.

TRBJ2-2 | TRBV5-5 | TRBD2 | CASSLGTSGGGELFF
TRBJ2-1 | TRBV20-1 | TRBD1 | CSARSSDRDRAGNEQFF
TRBJ2-7 | TRBV6-5 | . | CASSYSPAASYEQYF
TRBJ2-5 | TRBV10-3 | . | CAIRDGRGTQYF
TRBJ2-1 | TRBV13 | . | CASSLRGSLEGPHVNEQFF
TRBJ1-5 | TRBV6-1 | . | CASSPRAGNQPQHF
TRBJ2-3 | TRBV9 | . | CASSSQLRRTDTQYF
TRBJ2-2 | TRBV20-1 | TRBD2 | CSARFGTSGTGELFF
TRBJ2-3 | TRBV12-3/TRBV12-4 | TRBD2 | CASRLAGNTDTQYF
TRBJ2-5 | TRBV4-1 | . | CASSQPGPAVTQYF
TRBJ2-1 | TRBV7-9 | . | CASSPRELGSYNEQFF
TRBJ1-2 | TRBV7-2 | . | CASSLVGAGDYGYTF
TRBJ1-1 | TRBV3-1 | . | CASSQGTGGLEAFF
TRBJ2-1 | TRBV11-1 | TRBD2 | CASSVTSVSSYNEQFF
TRBJ2-2 | TRBV6-5 | . | CASSYSFDTGELFF
TRBJ2-2 | TRBV12-5 | . | CASGHDGNTGELFF
TRBJ2-4 | TRBV24-1 | . | CATSDFQGNIQYF
TRBJ2-2 | TRBV4-3 | TRBD2 | CASSQETSDTGELFF
TRBJ2-7 | TRBV6-5 | . | CASSYSGESPSYEQYF
TRBJ1-5 | TRBV7-2 | . | CASSLWPDSRDQPQHF
TRBJ2-7 | TRBV12-3/TRBV12-4 | . | CASSLPGVGFYEQYF
TRBJ2-7 | TRBV20-1 | TRBD2 | CCARLLLAGAFEQYF
TRBJ2-3 | TRBV7-9 | . | CASSRPGHYTDTQYF
TRBJ1-1 | TRBV12-3/TRBV12-4 | TRBD1 | CASRGTGVSAEAFF
TRBJ2-1 | TRBV5-6 | . | CASSFPPFRGEQFF
TRBJ2-2 | TRBV24-1 | . | CATSELQGDTGELFF
TRBJ2-7 | TRBV29-1 | TRBD2 | CSVEDRGVSSPYEQYF
TRBJ2-7 | TRBV7-2 | . | CASSLDIIRSYEQYF
TRBJ2-3 | TRBV6-1 | . | CASSLGGARDTQYF
TRBJ2-5 | TRBV29-1 | TRBD1 | CSVDLGQGLGETQYF
TRBJ2-3 | TRBV28 | . | CASSPTGRITDTQYF
TRBJ2-3 | TRBV12-3/TRBV12-4 | . | CASSGPKDTQYF
TRBJ2-5 | TRBV6-2/TRBV6-3 | . | CASSVEAQETQYF
TRBJ2-1 | TRBV7-2 | . | CASSLESGNEQFF
TRBJ2-3 | TRBV29-1 | . | CSVEVAQAHTQYF
TRBJ1-1 | TRBV6-2/TRBV6-3 | TRBD1 | CASSSIWDRGNTEAFF
TRBJ2-5 | TRBV4-3 | TRBD2 | CASSRGTSGRGQETQYF
TRBJ2-1 | TRBV29-1 | . | CSPRLAQSNEQFF
TRBJ2-1 | TRBV2 | TRBD2 | CACCFRLADGPSPYEQFF
TRBJ2-7 | TRBV2 | . | CASNQGGRGSYEQYF
TRBJ1-1 | TRBV7-2 | . | CASSLERRNTEAFF
TRBJ1-6 | TRBV3-1 | . | CASSPGHGSSPLHF
TRBJ2-1 | TRBV12-3/TRBV12-4 | . | CASSPRQLSSYNEQFF
TRBJ1-5 | TRBV28 | TRBD1 | CASTLRQTGQGARPQHF